The rows below give T cell receptor beta chains drawn from one sample of a study of cytomegalovirus exposure and HLA in healthy donors. The table came from immunoSEQ multiplex PCR; TCRdb's copy has only in-frame clones and leaves some out. The sample yields approximately 160,000 clones, roughly 84% seen once. Sequencing input: PBMCs. The receptor set was obtained from a man under 40 in good health and CMV-seropositive. The conserved cysteine and the conserved F or W are not part of the CDR3 here.

v_call: TRBV9; cdr3_length: 12; cdr3_aa: ASSTRDYSYEQY
v_call: TRBV10-1; cdr3_length: 14; cdr3_aa: ASSGHGLGRDTEAF
v_call: TRBV19; cdr3_length: 11; cdr3_aa: ASSPGSGYGYT
v_call: TRBV9; cdr3_length: 13; cdr3_aa: ASSVAWGRGYEQY
v_call: TRBV27; cdr3_length: 11; cdr3_aa: ASSFFQTEKLF
v_call: TRBV7-3; cdr3_length: 15; cdr3_aa: ASSLTSGGLAYNEQF
v_call: TRBV13; cdr3_length: 13; cdr3_aa: ASSLVRGSSYEQY
v_call: TRBV5-1; cdr3_length: 12; cdr3_aa: ASSLAQVGDIQY
v_call: TRBV19; cdr3_length: 12; cdr3_aa: ASTQTGVGETQY
v_call: TRBV30; cdr3_length: 11; cdr3_aa: AWTSGGAYTQY
v_call: TRBV29-1; cdr3_length: 13; cdr3_aa: SVGEGGGPNQPQH
v_call: TRBV5-1; cdr3_length: 12; cdr3_aa: ASSLQGQGDGYT
v_call: TRBV4-1; cdr3_length: 13; cdr3_aa: ASSLTGGGTTEAF
v_call: TRBV30; cdr3_length: 12; cdr3_aa: AWSNAVGNQPQH
v_call: TRBV7-9; cdr3_length: 14; cdr3_aa: ASSQDGTGYSYEQY
v_call: TRBV7-3; cdr3_length: 13; cdr3_aa: ASSETEANTGELF
v_call: TRBV5-6; cdr3_length: 14; cdr3_aa: ASSSTGGFSNQPQH
v_call: TRBV2; cdr3_length: 15; cdr3_aa: ASSEGRAGVNTGELF
v_call: TRBV5-6; cdr3_length: 12; cdr3_aa: ASSTGGAREPQH
v_call: TRBV7-9; cdr3_length: 10; cdr3_aa: ASSPDSYGYT
v_call: TRBV5-1; cdr3_length: 16; cdr3_aa: ASSSTGGSQISYNEQF
v_call: TRBV15; cdr3_length: 12; cdr3_aa: ATSRVGGGNEQF
v_call: TRBV9; cdr3_length: 15; cdr3_aa: ASSESKKTGGSSEAF